This TCR beta chain was identified during a study of T-cell memory formation after mild COVID-19. The CDR3 contains 15 residues. Trimming removed 0 bases at V and 2 bases at J, with 11 bases between. Germline V gene data show CDR1 as LNHDA and CDR2 as SQIVND (reference sequence). MiXCR was run by TCRdb on the 5' RACE reads, yielding one entry per CDR3 protein. The table has 250,000 or so distinct CDR3 sequences, about a sixth seen once; the top ten hold 20% to 25%. V gene TRBV19 combines with J gene TRBJ2-7; D gene unclear. This clonotype was obtained from a man younger than 35 who had mild COVID-19 (a few samples of this study predate the infection). Cell type and time point are not known. The sequencing input was PBMCs or a T cell subset sorted from them (not recorded which). The CDR3 here is CASSIEGTATYEQYF. The CDR3, as DNA: TGTGCCAGTAGTATAGAGGGAACGGCCACCTACGAGCAGTACTTC.